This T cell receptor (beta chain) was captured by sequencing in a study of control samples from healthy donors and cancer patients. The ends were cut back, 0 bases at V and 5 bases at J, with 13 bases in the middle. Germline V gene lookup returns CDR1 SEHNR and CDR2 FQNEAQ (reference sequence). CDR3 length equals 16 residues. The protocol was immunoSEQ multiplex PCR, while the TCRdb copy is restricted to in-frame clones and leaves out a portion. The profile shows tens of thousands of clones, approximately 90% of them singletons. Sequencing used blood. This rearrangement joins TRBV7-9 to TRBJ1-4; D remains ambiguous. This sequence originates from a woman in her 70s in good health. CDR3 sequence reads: CASSLASGILNEKLFF. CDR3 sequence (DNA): TGTGCCAGCAGCTTAGCGAGCGGCATCTTAAATGAAAAACTGTTTTTT.